This T cell receptor beta chain was sequenced for a study of T cells in Graves' hyperthyroidism and ophthalmopathy. Overall study results and limits: Model predictions of ophthalmopathy came a median about six months before onset. Clonotypes that were expanded in thyroid above 0.001 mostly appeared in blood too.

Trimming left V 5 bases short and J 5 bases short, with 15 bases between. Looked up from germline, CDR1 is SGHTA and CDR2 is FQGNSA. The CDR3 loop spans 14 amino acids. Recently diagnosed hyperthyroidism of less than 2 months' duration affected patients aged 18 to 65. Clinicians diagnosed patients from clinical symptoms, serum thyroxine and TRAb, thyroid ultrasound and orbital computed tomography. Points on this clonotype: The antigen remains undetermined.

TCR beta CDR3 region amplification was performed from RNA transcripts. TCR CDR3 underwent first-round RT-PCR with the HTBI primer set. MiXCR, run by TCRdb on the multiplex PCR reads, gives a single entry per CDR3 protein. The sample records hundreds of thousands of distinct CDR3 sequences, approximately 36% being singletons. The source of this sequence is a woman aged 40 to 49 with Graves' hyperthyroidism. The specimen sequenced was blood. The chain links TRBV7-2 to TRBJ2-5; possibly TRBD2 for D (7 bases). CDR3 bases: TGTGCCAGCAGCCCCAGGGGACTACGGGAGACCCAGTACTTC. Encoded protein: CASSPRGLRETQYF.